This note documents a single TCR beta chain sequence. The antigen is not known. The CDR3 has 12 amino acids. Germline CDR1 MDHEN, CDR2 SYDVKM. V was clipped by 7 bases and J by 7 bases, with 13 bases between them. The record originates from a study of cytomegalovirus exposure and HLA in healthy donors. Findings and caveats of the study: When the data were analyzed later, several of the most significant clusters appeared to be linked to common viral pathogens. Analysis performed later showed TCR beta chains linked to HLA being more clonally expanded than equally common others.

Unrecorded immune exposure was likely among donors, who were nominally healthy when sampled. Researchers ran the PCR with 60 Vbeta and 13 Jbeta primers. In the authors' workflow: Later analysis identified tens of millions of unique TCR beta chains, about 12 million shared. Measured with immunoSEQ multiplex PCR; TCRdb has only the in-frame clones, and not every one. From that table come the V and J calls and clone size; the DNA was used to work out D and trimming. The table records roughly 68,000 clones, more than 60% of them present only once. Sequencing was performed on PBMCs. The chain links TRBV28 to TRBJ1-2, with D possibly being TRBD1 (6 bases). The sequence derives from a male donor in good health and CMV-seropositive. The CDR3 reads CASKTGLRGYTF. The CDR3 nucleotides are TGTGCCAGCAAAACAGGGCTGCGTGGCTACACCTTC.